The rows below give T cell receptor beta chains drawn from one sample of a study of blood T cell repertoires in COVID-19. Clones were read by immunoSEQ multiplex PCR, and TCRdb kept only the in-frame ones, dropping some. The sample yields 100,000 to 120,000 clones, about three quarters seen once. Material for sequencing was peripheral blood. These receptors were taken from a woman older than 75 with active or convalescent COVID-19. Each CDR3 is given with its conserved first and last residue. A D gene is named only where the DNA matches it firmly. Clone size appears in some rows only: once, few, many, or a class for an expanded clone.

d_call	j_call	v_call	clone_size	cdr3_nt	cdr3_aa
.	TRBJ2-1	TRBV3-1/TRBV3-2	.	TGTGCCAGCAGCCAAGATGGTCTAGCGCTTTACAATGAGCAGTTCTTC	CASSQDGLALYNEQFF
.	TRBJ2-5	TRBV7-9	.	TGTGCCAGCAGCCTAACTTTGGGGAGGTCGGAGACCCAGTACTTC	CASSLTLGRSETQYF
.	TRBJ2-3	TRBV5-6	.	TGTGCCAGCAGCCCCGCGGCTAGCACAGATACGCAGTATTTT	CASSPAASTDTQYF
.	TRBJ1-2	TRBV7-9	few	TGTGCCAGCAGCCCCTGGACAGAATATGGCTACACCTTC	CASSPWTEYGYTF
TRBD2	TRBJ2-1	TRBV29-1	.	TGCAGCGTGCGCCGAGACGGGGCGGCCGGACTAGCGGGAGGGGGTGAGCAGTTCTTC	CSVRRDGAAGLAGGGEQFF
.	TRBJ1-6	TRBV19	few	TGTGCCAGTACCCACAGGGTGAATAATTCACCCCTCCACTTT	CASTHRVNNSPLHF
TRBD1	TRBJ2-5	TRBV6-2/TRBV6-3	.	TGTGCCAGCAGTCACCCGACCGGACAGGGTCGCGGGACCCAGTACTTC	CASSHPTGQGRGTQYF
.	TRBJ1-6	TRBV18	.	TGTGCCAGCTCACCGGGCATAAGTGATAATTCACCCCTCCACTTT	CASSPGISDNSPLHF
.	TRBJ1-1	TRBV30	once	TGTGCCTGGAGCAAGGGGTATTACACTGAAGCTTTCTTT	CAWSKGYYTEAFF
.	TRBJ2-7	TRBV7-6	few	TGTGCCAGCAGCCAAGTAGGGGCTGGATACGAGCAGTACTTC	CASSQVGAGYEQYF
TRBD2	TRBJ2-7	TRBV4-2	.	TGTGCCAGCAGCCCTAGACGACTAGCGGAGTTCTCCTACGAGCAGTACTTC	CASSPRRLAEFSYEQYF
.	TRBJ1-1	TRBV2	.	TGTGCCAGCAGCGCGGTTTGGTTACCCATGAACACTGAAGCTTTCTTT	CASSAVWLPMNTEAFF
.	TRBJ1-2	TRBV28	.	TGTGCCAGCAGTTTATTTCTGGCAGGGATAGATGGCTACACCTTC	CASSLFLAGIDGYTF
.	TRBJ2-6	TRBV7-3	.	TGTGCCAGCAGCTCGATAGGGGCCAGCTCTGGGGCCAACGTCCTGACTTTC	CASSSIGASSGANVLTF
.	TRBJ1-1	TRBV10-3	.	TGTGCCATCAGTGAGCCGCCAGGGAACACTGAAGCTTTCTTT	CAISEPPGNTEAFF
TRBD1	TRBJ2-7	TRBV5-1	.	TGCGCCAGCAGCTTATGGGACAGGGGTTACGAGCAGTACTTC	CASSLWDRGYEQYF
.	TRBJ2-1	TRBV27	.	TGTGCCAGCAGTTTACTCCCTATTGGTTTCAATGAGCAGTTCTTC	CASSLLPIGFNEQFF
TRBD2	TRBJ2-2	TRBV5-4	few	TGTGCCAGCAGCGGGGAGGGCGGGAGAGGATTTTCGGGGGAGCTGTTTTTT	CASSGEGGRGFSGELFF
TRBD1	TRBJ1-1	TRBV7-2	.	TGTGCCAGCAGCAAGACAGGGGGGAACACTGAAGCTTTCTTT	CASSKTGGNTEAFF
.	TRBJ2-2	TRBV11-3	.	TGTGCCAGCAGCTCCGGGACACCGAACACCGGGGAGCTGTTTTTT	CASSSGTPNTGELFF
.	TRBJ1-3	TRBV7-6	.	TGTGCCAGCAGCCCCCTTGGAGGGGTTCGTGGAAACACCATATATTTT	CASSPLGGVRGNTIYF
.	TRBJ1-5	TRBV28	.	TGTGCCAGCAGTTTGATATACAGGGGCAATCAGCCCCAGCATTTT	CASSLIYRGNQPQHF
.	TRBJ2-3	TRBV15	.	TGTGCCACAACTAAGGATCGGGGCACAGATACGCAGTATTTT	CATTKDRGTDTQYF
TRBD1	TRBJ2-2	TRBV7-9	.	TGTGCCAGCAGCTTAACAGGGGGAACCGGGGAGCTGTTTTTT	CASSLTGGTGELFF
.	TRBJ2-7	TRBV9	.	TGTGCCAGCAGCCCGACAGGGACTAGAATCAACGAGCAGTACTTC	CASSPTGTRINEQYF
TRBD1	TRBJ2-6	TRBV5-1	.	TGCGCCAGCAGCTTCCGACAGGGTTACCTCTCTGGGGCCAACGTCCTGACTTTC	CASSFRQGYLSGANVLTF
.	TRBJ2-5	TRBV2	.	TGTGCCAGCAGTGAAAGTCAGCAAGAGACCCAGTACTTC	CASSESQQETQYF
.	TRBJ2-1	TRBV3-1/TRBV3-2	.	TGTGCCAGCAGCCAAGGGGGAGTCTATGAGCAGTTCTTC	CASSQGGVYEQFF
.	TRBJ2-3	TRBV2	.	TGTGCCAGCAGTCCTAGCGCGGGGCGCACAGATACGCAGTATTTT	CASSPSAGRTDTQYF
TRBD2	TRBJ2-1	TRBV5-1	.	TGCGCCAGCAGCCATCGGACTAGCGGGAGTATCGGTGAGCAGTTCTTC	CASSHRTSGSIGEQFF
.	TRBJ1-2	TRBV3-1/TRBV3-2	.	TGTGCCAGCAGCCCCCGATTTACTACTAACTATGGCTACACCTTC	CASSPRFTTNYGYTF